This entry features one TCR beta chain sequence. Antigen unknown. CDR1 and CDR2 (germline): KGHSH, LQKENI. The CDR3 covers 15 residues. This entry is derived from a study of post-analysis software for immune sequencing data. cDNA libraries for TCR beta contained unique molecular identifiers. Input amounts of roughly 1 to 10 million T cells were used. These gave 500,000 or so cDNA molecules, so each molecule approximated one T cell. TCRdb called the PCR reads again in MiXCR, with one record for every CDR3 protein. The table shows more than 450,000 distinct CDR3 sequences, with roughly 45% occurring only once. Findings and limits, study-wide: Higher frequency in patients than in controls was seen for five TRBV segments, with TRBV5-6, TRBV5-1 and TRBV20-1 among them. Versus controls, multiple sclerosis patients showed significantly lower diversity (normalized Chao1).

The source of this sequence is a girl aged 10-17 years with multiple sclerosis. The V call is TRBV18, the J call TRBJ2-1; 7 bases line up with TRBD1. TRBJ2-7 matches the DNA end more closely, so the J call is doubtful. Sequenced input: blood. DNA for the CDR3: TGTGCCAGCTCACCAATGACAGGGCGGTTGGGAGAGCAGTACTTC. Translated, it gives CASSPMTGRLGEQYF.